The 19 T cell receptor beta chains listed next were all sequenced from one sample in a study of T cell changes during pregnancy in multiple sclerosis. Sequencing used immunoSEQ multiplex PCR; TCRdb keeps in-frame clones, though not all of them. In the table there are some 99,000 clones, 92% of which are singletons. The sequencing used peripheral blood, collected after pregnancy. These receptors all stem from a female donor in good health, enrolled as a control in a pregnancy study.

V and J are TRBV11-1 and TRBJ2-7; D perhaps matches TRBD2 (6 bases). Trimming shortened V by 5 bases and J by 4 bases, and 6 bases separated the two germline ends. The CDR3 length is 11 residues. Per germline, CDR1 SGHAT and CDR2 FQDESV (reference sequence). CDR3 in DNA: TGTGCCAGCAGCGCGGGATACGAGCAGTACTTC. Protein sequence: CASSAGYEQYF.

The rearrangement links TRBV4-1 to TRBJ2-2; 13 bases align to TRBD2. Germline V gene data show CDR1 as MGHRA and CDR2 as YSYEKL. J was trimmed by 4 bases and V by 4 bases; bases with no gene match: 12. The CDR3 runs 19 residues. The CDR3 DNA follows: TGCGCCAGCAGCCTTTTACTACTAGCGGGGGGGAGGGGCACCGGGGAGCTGTTTTTT. Translated, it gives CASSLLLLAGGRGTGELFF.

V and J are TRBV28 and TRBJ2-1; D is possibly TRBD2 (6 bases). This CDR3 is 16 amino acids long. V shed 5 bases and J shed 2 bases, with 16 bases lying between them. Germline CDR1 MDHEN, CDR2 SYDVKM. The CDR3 sequence is CASSTSGSDTYNEQFF. CDR3 DNA: TGTGCCAGCAGTACGAGCGGGTCAGACACCTACAATGAGCAGTTCTTC.

The chain joins TRBV28 to TRBJ2-3; maybe TRBD2 (5 bases). V shed 6 bases and J shed 2 bases, with 15 bases lying between them. From germline, CDR1 is MDHEN and CDR2 SYDVKM. This CDR3 region has 15 residues. The CDR3 reads CASSRSGGATDTQYF. In DNA, the CDR3 is TGTGCCAGCAGCCGGTCCGGAGGTGCCACAGATACGCAGTATTTT.

The V call is TRBV7-9, the J call TRBJ1-2, with D unclear. Trimming left V 1 base short and J 0 bases short, with 6 bases between. Germline CDR1 is SEHNR and CDR2 is FQNEAQ (reference sequence). The CDR3 runs to 14 residues. CDR3 sequence (DNA): TGTGCCAGCAGCTTAGTTGCAGCTAACTATGGCTACACCTTC. It specifies CASSLVAANYGYTF.

The chain joins TRBV5-8 to TRBJ1-1; D unresolved. Germline V lookup: CDR1 SGHTS, CDR2 YDEGEE. V was shortened by 2 bases and J by 5 bases, with 13 bases between the two germline ends. The CDR3 has 14 residues. The CDR3 DNA follows: TGTGCCAGCAGCTTCGGGATGGACGGGACTGAAGCTTTCTTT. Its translation: CASSFGMDGTEAFF.

V gene TRBV7-9 combines with J gene TRBJ1-1; 7 bases are shared with TRBD1. CDR1 is SEHNR and CDR2 is FQNEAQ in the germline V gene (reference sequence). This CDR3 is 13 amino acids long. After removal of 5 bases from V and 1 base from J, the junction contained 1 base not matched to a gene. The CDR3 DNA reads as TGTGCCAGCAGCGGACAGGAGAACACTGAAGCTTTCTTT. Its translation: CASSGQENTEAFF. The whole variable domain, filled in from reference TRBV7-9 and TRBJ1-1, reads DTGVSQNPRHKITKRGQNVTFRCDPISEHNRLYWYRQTLGQGPEFLTYFQNEAQLEKSRLLSDRFSAERPKGSFSTLEIQRTEQGDSAMYLCASSGQENTEAFFGQGTRLTVV.

The chain employs TRBV30 and TRBJ2-1; 7 nucleotides line up with TRBD2. Trimming took 7 bases from V and 0 from J; bases not matched to a gene: 6. This CDR3 has 14 residues. The germline CDR1 and CDR2 sequences are GTSNPN and SVGIG (reference sequence). For the CDR3, the DNA is TGTGCCTATCCGCGGGGGAGCTCCTACAATGAGCAGTTCTTC. Residues: CAYPRGSSYNEQFF.

The CDR3 nucleotides read TGTGCCAGCAGCCCGCAGGTCAACACTGAAGCTTTCTTT. Translated: CASSPQVNTEAFF. This chain connects TRBV5-8 to TRBJ1-1; D is ambiguous. Trimming took 4 bases from V and 2 from J, leaving 9 bases between them. The CDR3 spans 13 residues. Germline CDR1 is SGHTS and CDR2 is YDEGEE.

The J gene is TRBJ2-3, the V gene TRBV2, with 9 nucleotides matching TRBD1. J lost 1 base, V lost 5 bases, and 4 bases had no gene match. The CDR3 spans 15 residues. CDR1 and CDR2 (germline): SNHLY, FYNNEI. CDR3 sequence (DNA): TGTGCCAGCAGTCCGGGACAGGGAGGCACAGATACGCAGTATTTT. Translation: CASSPGQGGTDTQYF. Drawing the rest from reference TRBV2 and TRBJ2-3, the complete variable domain is EPEVTQTPSHQVTQMGQEVILRCVPISNHLYFYWYRQILGQKVEFLVSFYNNEISEKSEIFDDQFSVERPDGSNFTLKIRSTKLEDSAMYFCASSPGQGGTDTQYFGPGTRLTVL.

The J gene is TRBJ2-5, the V gene TRBV15, with a weak D call TRBD2 (5 bases). There are 14 residues in the CDR3. Germline loops: CDR1 LNHNV, CDR2 YYDKDF (reference sequence). Trimming took 0 bases from V and 3 from J, leaving 8 bases between them. DNA for the CDR3: TGTGCCACCAGCAGAGATGCCGGGAAAGAGACCCAGTACTTC. Translation: CATSRDAGKETQYF. Full variable domain (rest looked up from reference TRBV15 and TRBJ2-5): DAMVIQNPRYQVTQFGKPVTLSCSQTLNHNVMYWYQQKSSQAPKLLFHYYDKDFNNEADTPDNFQSRRPNTSFCFLDIRSPGLGDTAMYLCATSRDAGKETQYFGPGTRLLVL.

As DNA, the CDR3 is TGTGCCAGTAGTTCGCAGGACAGCCCGGGGAGAACGCAGTACTTC. Protein sequence: CASSSQDSPGRTQYF. This rearrangement joins TRBV19 to TRBJ2-7, with D possibly matching TRBD1 (6 bases). CDR3 length: 15 residues. Per germline, CDR1 LNHDA and CDR2 SQIVND (reference sequence). Trimming pared 5 bases from V and 9 bases from J, leaving 23 bases between. The whole variable domain, remainder taken from reference TRBV19 and TRBJ2-7, is DGGITQSPKYLFRKEGQNVTLSCEQNLNHDAMYWYRQDPGQGLRLIYYSQIVNDFQKGDIAEGYSVSREKKESFPLTVTSAQKNPTAFYLCASSSQDSPGRTQYFGPGTRLTVT.

The rearrangement links TRBV6-5 to TRBJ2-3; TRBD1 agrees at 7 bases. With V trimmed by 5 bases and J by 4 bases, 6 bases remained unmatched. This CDR3 region has 14 residues. CDR1 MNHEY and CDR2 SVGAGI come from the germline V gene. The DNA of the CDR3 is TGTGCCAGCAGTAACAGGGGTTTCGCAGATACGCAGTATTTT. It yields the protein CASSNRGFADTQYF.

The chain carries TRBV2 and TRBJ1-6; TRBD1 might be the D (6 bases). CDR1 and CDR2 from the germline V gene are SNHLY and FYNNEI. The CDR3 has 14 residues. Trimming cost V 2 bases and J 7 bases, with 9 bases left between them. Here the CDR3 reads CASSEQGLNSPLHF. The DNA for the CDR3 is TGTGCCAGCAGTGAACAGGGGTTGAATTCACCCCTCCACTTT.

The rearrangement links TRBV7-8 to TRBJ1-1; a weak D match, TRBD1 (5 bases). This CDR3 is built from 14 residues. Germline V gene lookup returns CDR1 SGHVS and CDR2 FQNEAQ. V lost 4 bases, J lost 7 bases, and 16 bases lay in between. The CDR3 bases are TGTGCCAGCAGCTCCACTGGACAAGTTATTGAAGCTTTCTTT. It codes for CASSSTGQVIEAFF.

The V and J genes are TRBV11-2 and TRBJ2-7, with D unclear. This CDR3 contains 15 residues. V lost 0 bases and J lost 3, with 12 bases in between. Germline V gene data show CDR1 as SGHAT and CDR2 as FQNNGV. The CDR3 DNA is TGTGCCAGCAGCTTAGATGGTGCTAGTGGCTACGAGCAGTACTTC. Protein sequence: CASSLDGASGYEQYF.

The count of this clone is one. The chain is built from TRBV28 and TRBJ1-5; 7 nucleotides match TRBD1. V lost 7 bases, J lost 4 bases, and 19 bases stayed unmatched. CDR3 length: 18 residues. The germline CDR1 and CDR2 sequences are MDHEN and SYDVKM. CDR3 residues: CASTQGGGSSIMNQPQHF. The CDR3 nucleotides are TGTGCCAGCACCCAAGGAGGGGGCAGCTCCATAATGAATCAGCCCCAGCATTTT.

The chain carries TRBV4-1 and TRBJ1-3, with D perhaps TRBD1 (5 bases). The CDR3 is 16 amino acids. The V gene lost 4 bases and the J gene lost 1 base, with 14 bases spanning the gap. The V gene's germline CDR1 is MGHRA and CDR2 YSYEKL. In DNA, the CDR3 is TGCGCCAGCAGCCTGGGGGTACGGGAGTCTGGAAACACCATATATTTT. As protein: CASSLGVRESGNTIYF.

This chain joins TRBV10-3 and TRBJ1-6, with D tentatively TRBD1 (6 bases). Trimming left V 6 bases short and J 8 bases short, with 17 bases between. Germline V gives CDR1 ENHRY, CDR2 SYGVKD. The CDR3 loop spans 15 amino acids. The CDR3 loop reads CAISDRQDTDSPLHF. The CDR3 DNA reads TGTGCCATCAGCGATCGACAGGATACCGATTCACCCCTCCACTTT.